Included here is one TCR beta chain sequence, with context. Its antigen is not identified. This sample stems from a study of T cell repertoires in cytomegalovirus infection. As for the study in general: Indications came from public TCR beta signatures; they pointed to CMV infection and to a matching HLA type. Study findings and constraints: CMV-specific HLA-C-restricted TCR beta clonotypes dominated the ex vivo response. CMV carriers having the relevant HLA were flagged by cumulative public TCR beta family frequency.

The germline CDR1 and CDR2 sequences are SGHVT and SQSDAQ. The CDR3 is made up of 17 amino acids. Trimming took off 1 base at V and 2 bases at J, with 17 bases between the two ends. TCRdb reprocessed the reads via MiXCR and lists one record per CDR3 protein. This sample has 150,000 to 200,000 distinct CDR3 sequences, with approximately 15% found just once. The chain links TRBV7-4 to TRBJ1-2; D remains unclear. The TCR sequence derives from a human donor in good health (CMV status not recorded). Some clones in this sample may be carry-over from other donors' samples. The sequenced sample was PBMCs. The CDR3 spells CASSLGKGQVSNYGYTF. The CDR3 DNA reads TGTGCCAGCAGCTTAGGTAAAGGGCAAGTCTCAAACTATGGCTACACCTTC.